This entry features one TCR beta chain sequence. V lost 5 bases and J lost 5; bases outside the gene matches: 5. Germline V gives CDR1 SGHTA, CDR2 FQGNSA. There are 13 residues in the CDR3. Measured with immunoSEQ multiplex PCR; TCRdb has only the in-frame clones, and not every one. The repertoire holds some 90,000 clones, with 88% as singletons. The entry originates in a study of T cell responses to AZD1222 COVID-19 vaccine. The chain joins TRBV7-2 to TRBJ1-1; 7 bases fit TRBD1. This sequence originates from an adult in good health. The specimen was peripheral blood, collected on day 0 of AZD1222 vaccination. CDR3 in DNA: TGTGCCAGCAGCCTTACAGGGGTAACTGAAGCTTTCTTT. Its translation is CASSLTGVTEAFF.